This entry describes one TCR beta chain. As yet, its antigen is unknown. The data were taken from a study of cytomegalovirus exposure and HLA in healthy donors. Findings and caveats of the study: Most CMV-associated TCR beta chains were later found to appear HLA-restricted. Immune exposure was documented only through CMV serostatus. In a later analysis, common viral pathogens appeared linked to several of the most significant clusters. The study put roughly 160 TCR beta chains on its list as cytomegalovirus-associated.

The germline V gene has CDR1 LNHNV and CDR2 YYDKDF (reference sequence). Between the trimmed V and J ends, which lost 0 bases and 3 bases, there was a span of 12 bases. The CDR3 contains 16 residues. Both 60 Vbeta primers and 13 Jbeta primers went into the PCR. Repertoires were generated with immunoSEQ multiplex PCR, while TCRdb's copy carries only in-frame clones and drops some. The sample records about 160,000 clones, roughly 80% being singletons. This receptor was identified in a girl under 10 years old in good health and CMV-seropositive. The sequenced material came from PBMCs. The chain links TRBV15 to TRBJ2-1, with a weak D call TRBD2 (7 bases). The CDR3 DNA follows: TGTGCCACCAGCAGAGATCCTAGGGGGGGCTACAATGAGCAGTTCTTC. It codes for CATSRDPRGGYNEQFF. The variable domain in full, completed from reference TRBV15 and TRBJ2-1, reads DAMVIQNPRYQVTQFGKPVTLSCSQTLNHNVMYWYQQKSSQAPKLLFHYYDKDFNNEADTPDNFQSRRPNTSFCFLDIRSPGLGDTAMYLCATSRDPRGGYNEQFFGPGTRLTVL.